The clone carrying this T cell receptor beta chain occurred many times. The record originates from a study of T cell repertoires in cytomegalovirus infection. This CDR3 has 19 residues. The germline V gene encodes CDR1 SGHDT and CDR2 YYEEEE. V was shortened by 3 bases and J by 0 bases, with 19 bases between the two germline ends. TCRdb reprocessed the reads with MiXCR, giving one entry per CDR3 protein. The sample holds 60,000 to 75,000 distinct CDR3 sequences, about 4% seen once. The clonotype was recovered from a human donor in good health (CMV status not recorded). Some clones in this sample may be carry-over from other donors' samples. The chain couples TRBV5-6 to TRBJ1-6; tentatively, D is TRBD1 (5 bases). Sequenced input: PBMCs. This CDR3 is CASSSKQRDRSSYNSPLHF. The CDR3 DNA sequence: TGTGCCAGCAGCTCCAAGCAGCGGGACCGGAGCTCCTATAATTCACCCCTCCACTTT.